This TCR beta chain was identified during a study of blood T cell repertoires in COVID-19 (dated by TCRdb to the early 2020s). In the study overall: Samples from collaborators originated in the United States, Italy and Spain and spanned both the acute and convalescent phases of COVID-19. The material from the prospective study consisted of cDNA or gDNA derived from T cells, B-cell-depleted T cells, or PBMCs. Subjects who had been exposed to COVID-19, were actively infected with it, or had recovered from it provided the deeply sampled blood TCRbeta repertoires that made up the dataset. A freely available public database, intended as a resource for researchers studying the immune response to SARS-CoV-2, is where the repertoires were released. The samples were drawn from two sources: the first 160 participants of the ongoing ImmuneRACE study, and over 1,000 subjects contributed by 6 global collaborators. The sample metadata nearly always contained a de-identified subject ID, COVID-19 status, age in years and sex. HLA class I and class II types, where available, came from metadata supplied by the sample provider rather than from assay-based typing. The paper as a whole reports these results and caveats: The quantity of clinical and demographic metadata differed by source and by participant and was supplied without curation.

As to this clone: The specificity of this receptor is unknown. No much larger clone is present one base from it, and per-base qualities are unavailable.

Each collaborating institution followed its own protocols to collect whole blood in K2EDTA tubes. For TCRbeta analysis, collaborators shipped samples as frozen whole blood, isolated PBMCs, or DNA extracted from either of those sample types. The immunoSEQ Assay, a bias-controlled multiplex PCR, was used to amplify TCRbeta CDR3 regions from genomic DNA. Under the source paper's analysis protocol: The number of nucleated cells in each sample was estimated from the amplification of reference gene primers within the assay. To quantify the absolute abundance of each unique TCRbeta CDR3 rearrangement, sequence reads were collapsed and filtered. For each sample, productive Simpson clonality was calculated by taking the square root of Simpson's diversity index across productive rearrangements. As stored in TCRdb, this immuneACCESS dataset retains in-frame rearrangements with V and J assigned. A fraction of the clones does not appear; measured against another copy, unresolved V genes explain less than half of the discrepancy, and the remainder lacks a known reason. V, J and clone size are those of that table, while D and trimming were read from the DNA. This sample comprises 150,000 to 200,000 clones, 82% of them detected only once. The ten largest clones represent about 24% of the sample.

The clonotype originates from an elderly woman with acute or convalescent COVID-19. The sample consisted of peripheral blood.

This receptor has the CDR3 CASSIQGMSQHF. The nucleotide sequence is TGTGCCAGCAGTATACAGGGTATGTCCCAGCATTTT. The sequence is built from TRBV12-3 or TRBV12-4 and TRBJ1-5; D gene: possibly TRBD1, on 6 matching bases. There are 12 amino acids in the CDR3, from cysteine to phenylalanine inclusive. The retained sequence is limited to the CDR3, 36 bases, with the frame set at the first base. V and J are truncated by 5 bases and 11 bases respectively, leaving an intervening sequence of 13 bases.